The 32 T cell receptor beta chains below were found in one sample sequenced in a study of CD8+ T cells in alopecia areata. In each case, RNA was isolated and then reverse transcribed into cDNA as the sequencing template. TCRdb's table, derived via immunoSEQ multiplex PCR, lists solely in-frame clones and lacks some. The sample includes under 6,500 clones, more than 55% of them seen just once. Noted treatment: oral pan-JAK inhibitor, 5-10 mg twice daily. Punch biopsies of lesional scalp, plus peripheral blood, were taken from alopecia areata patients. Sequencing used skin, obtained at approximately week 34, from a patient treated with tofacitinib. The receptor source for this set is a human donor with alopecia areata.

The chain employs TRBV10-2 and TRBJ2-5; tentative D call: TRBD1 (6 bases). Trimming cost V 1 base and J 2 bases, with 11 bases left between them. The V gene's germline CDR1 is WSHSY and CDR2 SAAADI. The CDR3 has 15 amino acids. DNA of the CDR3: TGCGCCAGCAGTGAGTTTACAGGGTTACAAGAGACCCAGTACTTC. It translates to CASSEFTGLQETQYF.

The chain has TRBV14 and TRBJ1-1; 7 nucleotides agree with TRBD1. In germline, CDR1 is SGHDN, CDR2 FVKESK. J was trimmed by 1 base and V by 5 bases; bases with no gene match: 4. The CDR3 is 14 amino acids. CDR3 bases: TGTGCCAGCAGCTTATGGACAGGGAACACTGAAGCTTTCTTT. Translating it yields CASSLWTGNTEAFF. The full variable domain, its missing parts supplied by reference TRBV14 and TRBJ1-1, is EAGVTQFPSHSVIEKGQTVTLRCDPISGHDNLYWYRRVMGKEIKFLLHFVKESKQDESGMPNNRFLAERTGGTYSTLKVQPAELEDSGVYFCASSLWTGNTEAFFGQGTRLTVV.

The rearrangement joins TRBV7-3 to TRBJ2-1; D might be TRBD1 or TRBD2, each matching 5 bases. The V end lost 3 bases, the J end lost 2 bases, and 11 bases lay between the germline ends. The CDR3 is made up of 15 amino acids. Germline lookup yields CDR1 SGHTA and CDR2 FQGTGA. This chain's CDR3 is CASSFVGTAYNEQFF. The CDR3 region has the DNA TGTGCCAGCAGCTTCGTAGGGACGGCCTACAATGAGCAGTTCTTC.

The CDR3 DNA follows: TGTGCCAGCAGTTACCCGGCCCAGAGCTCTGGAAACACCATATATTTT. It specifies CASSYPAQSSGNTIYF. The genes are TRBV6-6 and TRBJ1-3; D is unresolved. The CDR3 runs 16 residues. Per germline, CDR1 MNHNY and CDR2 SVGAGI (reference sequence). With 2 bases removed from V and 0 bases from J, the gap between germline ends came to 11 bases.

This clone has more than one count but fewer than ten. The genes are TRBV7-8 and TRBJ1-5; D not certain. Trimming removed 2 bases at V and 0 bases at J, with 11 bases between. The CDR3 contains 16 residues. Per germline, CDR1 SGHVS and CDR2 FQNEAQ. CDR3 residues: CASSLRELNSNQPQHF. The DNA of the CDR3 is TGTGCCAGCAGCTTAAGGGAACTAAATAGCAATCAGCCCCAGCATTTT.

The chain carries TRBV29-1 and TRBJ2-5, with D unclear. Germline V gives CDR1 SQVTM, CDR2 ANQGSEA. CDR3 length equals 13 residues. Trimming took off 0 bases at V and 3 bases at J, with 8 bases between the two ends. In DNA form, the CDR3 reads TGCAGCGTTGAAGATTGGGCAGAAGAGACCCAGTACTTC. Translated: CSVEDWAEETQYF.

CDR3 nucleotide sequence: TGTGCCACCGGAGGAGGGACAGGTGTAACCTACGAGCAGTACTTC. Translating gives CATGGGTGVTYEQYF. V gene TRBV2 combines with J gene TRBJ2-7; TRBD1 agrees at 8 bases. Trimming at V came to 10 bases and at J to 2 bases, leaving 13 bases not matched to a gene. This CDR3 spans 15 amino acids. Germline V gene sequence: CDR1 SNHLY, CDR2 FYNNEI.

This chain connects TRBV4-1 to TRBJ2-2; 9 bases match TRBD2. CDR1 is MGHRA and CDR2 is YSYEKL in the germline V gene. The length of the CDR3 is 17 residues. Trimming at V came to 4 bases and at J to 6 bases, leaving 12 bases not matched to a gene. CDR3 protein: CASSPGLAIRPSGELFF. For the CDR3, the DNA is TGCGCCAGCAGCCCGGGACTAGCAATCAGACCATCCGGGGAGCTGTTTTTT.

This clone was picked up a small number of times. The rearrangement uses TRBV30 and TRBJ2-7; the D gene is possibly TRBD1 (5 bases). The V end was cut by 0 bases, the J end by 2 bases, with 5 bases between. CDR1 and CDR2 from the germline V gene are GTSNPN and SVGIG (reference sequence). The CDR3 contains 12 residues. In nucleotides, the CDR3 is TGTGCCTGGAGTGTAGGGGCCTACGAGCAGTACTTC. Translated: CAWSVGAYEQYF.

The chain is built from TRBV7-6 and TRBJ2-1; 8 nucleotides line up with TRBD2. The CDR3 is 14 residues long. The germline V gene has CDR1 SGHVS and CDR2 FNYEAQ. V gave up 5 bases and J gave up 6 bases; unmatched junction bases: 6. The CDR3 DNA reads as TGTGCCAGCAGCCCCGGACTAGCTGGCAATGAGCAGTTCTTC. Protein product: CASSPGLAGNEQFF.

CDR3 sequence (DNA): TGTGCCAGCAGTGAATACAGGGAGGATTGGGAGACCCAGTACTTC. Translated: CASSEYREDWETQYF. The rearrangement uses TRBV6-1 and TRBJ2-5, with D possibly called TRBD1 or TRBD2 (6 bases each). Germline values: CDR1 MNHNS, CDR2 SASEGT. This CDR3 is 15 amino acids long. The germline V and J ends were trimmed by 2 bases and 5 bases, with 15 bases remaining between them.

This clone was observed a handful of times. The J gene is TRBJ1-1, the V gene TRBV29-1; TRBD1 matches 9 bases. The V segment lost 6 bases and the J segment 5 bases; nucleotides outside the gene matches: 7. Per germline, CDR1 SQVTM and CDR2 ANQGSEA. The CDR3 covers 13 residues. The CDR3 DNA reads as TGCAGCGTACGGACAGGGGTAGGGACTGAAGCTTTCTTT. Its protein product is CSVRTGVGTEAFF.

About this clone: Mismatch with germline at one junction end may stem from a read error. The chain employs TRBV7-8 and TRBJ2-2, with 11 bases aligning to TRBD2. There are 17 residues in the CDR3. Germline-derived CDR1 and CDR2 are SGHVS and FQNEAQ. The CDR3 here is CASSLGVAGGNTGKLFF. CDR3 DNA sequence: TGTGCCAGCAGCTTAGGGGTAGCGGGAGGGAACACCGGGAAGCTGTTTTTT.

The chain recombines TRBV7-3 with TRBJ1-1; TRBD1 matches at 9 bases. Trimming removed 0 bases from V and 8 bases from J; junction bases left unmatched: 4. The germline CDR1 and CDR2 sequences are SGHTA and FQGTGA. The CDR3 extends over 14 amino acids. CDR3 sequence reads: CASSLTGTGKEAFF. The CDR3 DNA sequence: TGTGCCAGCAGCTTAACCGGGACAGGGAAAGAAGCTTTCTTT.

V gene TRBV19 combines with J gene TRBJ1-2, with no clear D. Germline assignment: CDR1 LNHDA and CDR2 SQIVND (reference sequence). Trimming removed 3 bases from V and 3 bases from J, with 11 bases in between. The CDR3 sequence is 14 residues long. CDR3 sequence: CASSMRGEHYGYTF. The DNA for the CDR3 is TGTGCCAGTAGTATGCGCGGGGAACACTATGGCTACACCTTC.

This clone was observed a handful of times. This chain connects TRBV30 to TRBJ1-1; D not resolved. This CDR3 has 13 amino acids. Germline assignment: CDR1 GTSNPN and CDR2 SVGIG (reference sequence). With 4 bases removed from V and 0 bases from J, the gap between germline ends came to 9 bases. The CDR3: CAWIANMNTEAFF. The DNA for the CDR3 is TGTGCCTGGATCGCCAACATGAACACTGAAGCTTTCTTT.

V and J are TRBV6-4 and TRBJ2-2; D tentatively fits TRBD1 or TRBD2 (5 bases each). This CDR3 has 14 residues. Germline V CDR1 and CDR2: MRHNA, SNTAGT. Trimming took off 2 bases at V and 3 bases at J, with 7 bases between the two ends. CDR3 in DNA: TGTGCCAGCAGTGACGGGGGAGACACCGGGGAGCTGTTTTTT. Translated: CASSDGGDTGELFF.

The chain couples TRBV20-1 to TRBJ2-5; D gene uncertain. The V gene lost 1 base and the J gene lost 4 bases, with 4 bases spanning the gap. Germline-derived CDR1 and CDR2 are DFQATT and SNEGSKA (reference sequence). The CDR3 has 11 residues. The CDR3 coding sequence is TGCAGTGCTAGAGCCCCAGAGACCCAGTACTTC. Its translation is CSARAPETQYF.

To note about this clone: Germline is not matched at one junction end, which may reflect a read error. This chain uses TRBV4-1 with TRBJ2-1, with D perhaps TRBD1 (5 bases). The length of the CDR3 is 13 residues. Per the germline V gene, CDR1 is MGHRA and CDR2 is YSYEKL. CDR3 bases: TGTGCCAGCAGCCAAGGGGACTACAATGAGCAGTTCTTC. Translation: CASSQGDYNEQFF.

This chain joins TRBV11-2 and TRBJ1-2; D gene ambiguous. The CDR3 has 12 amino acids. The V and J ends lost 5 bases and 4 bases respectively, with 8 bases between them. Germline V gene lookup returns CDR1 SGHAT and CDR2 FQNNGV. CDR3 in DNA: TGTGCCAGCAGCCTTCTCTTCTATGGCTACACCTTC. This gives the protein CASSLLFYGYTF.

V gene TRBV19 combines with J gene TRBJ1-1; weak D call: TRBD1 (5 bases). The germline V gene encodes CDR1 LNHDA and CDR2 SQIVND (reference sequence). Trimming stripped 2 bases from V and 9 bases from J, with 22 bases between. CDR3 length: 16 residues. The CDR3 DNA is TGTGCCAGTAGTATACATCGCGGCAGGGTGCGTAGCCAAGCTTTCTTT. Encoded protein: CASSIHRGRVRSQAFF.

This rearrangement joins TRBV6-5 to TRBJ1-4; D is unresolved. Trimming left V 2 bases short and J 7 bases short, with 8 bases between. This CDR3 has 13 amino acids. CDR1 and CDR2 from the germline V gene are MNHEY and SVGAGI. The CDR3 spells CASSYLAAEKLFF. DNA of the CDR3: TGTGCCAGCAGTTACCTGGCAGCTGAAAAACTGTTTTTT.

This rearrangement joins TRBV7-3 to TRBJ1-1, with D perhaps TRBD1 (6 bases). CDR1 and CDR2 from the germline V gene are SGHTA and FQGTGA. The CDR3 sequence is 14 residues long. Trimming removed 4 bases at V and 0 bases at J, with 9 bases between. This CDR3 reads CASSSQGMNTEAFF. DNA of the CDR3: TGTGCCAGCAGCTCACAGGGAATGAACACTGAAGCTTTCTTT.

This clone was seen a handful of times. This chain links TRBV9 with TRBJ2-5; D possibly matches TRBD1 or TRBD2 (7 bases each). Germline CDR1 is SGDLS and CDR2 is YYNGEE. Trimming removed 3 bases from V and 5 bases from J, with 17 bases in between. The CDR3 consists of 15 residues. This CDR3 reads CASSEGGTAGETQYF. CDR3 nucleotides: TGTGCCAGCAGCGAGGGAGGGACAGCGGGGGAGACCCAGTACTTC.

The genes are TRBV7-4 and TRBJ1-5; D remains ambiguous. Trimming cost V 9 bases and J 2 bases, with 14 bases left between them. Germline V gene lookup returns CDR1 SGHVT and CDR2 SQSDAQ. The CDR3 length is 14 residues. The CDR3 DNA sequence: TGTGCCAGGACATCCCCCGGGCGCAATCAGCCCCAGCATTTT. Translation: CARTSPGRNQPQHF.

The chain uses TRBV5-4 and TRBJ1-2; possibly TRBD1 for D (6 bases). The germline gives CDR1 SGHNT, CDR2 YYREEE (reference sequence). CDR3 length: 15 residues. V gave up 0 bases and J gave up 8 bases, with 17 bases separating them. The CDR3 reads CASSLALGADRGYTF. CDR3 nucleotides: TGTGCCAGCAGCTTGGCCTTGGGGGCAGATAGAGGCTACACCTTC.

The CDR3 is CASSENRDEQYF. CDR3 coding DNA: TGTGCCAGCAGTGAAAACCGGGATGAGCAGTACTTC. The J gene is TRBJ2-7, the V gene TRBV6-1; D is perhaps TRBD2 (5 bases). Germline CDR1 is MNHNS and CDR2 is SASEGT. The V end was cut by 2 bases, the J end by 7 bases, with 9 bases between. CDR3 length equals 12 residues.

The CDR3 DNA is TGCAGCGTCCAACAGACTAACTATGGCTACACCTTC. Translating it yields CSVQQTNYGYTF. The gene calls are TRBV29-1 and TRBJ1-2; D not certain. Germline V CDR1 and CDR2: SQVTM, ANQGSEA. Trimming shortened V by 6 bases and J by 0 bases, and 8 bases separated the two germline ends. The CDR3 totals 12 residues.

This chain's CDR3 is CASRPRLGQDEQYF. CDR3 bases: TGTGCCAGTCGGCCCCGCTTAGGGCAGGACGAGCAGTACTTC. The gene calls are TRBV19 and TRBJ2-5; no firm D call. The J call may be incorrect, as the DNA end agrees better with TRBJ2-7. The CDR3 length is 14 residues. CDR1 LNHDA and CDR2 SQIVND come from the germline V gene (reference sequence).

This clone was recorded a few times. As DNA, the CDR3 is TGTGCCAGCAGCGCCCGCCCCGGGACAAGTTCCTACGAGCAGTACTTC. This sequence encodes CASSARPGTSSYEQYF. The chain uses TRBV7-9 and TRBJ2-7, with D possibly matching TRBD1 (6 bases). This CDR3 is built from 16 residues. Trimming removed 5 bases from V and 1 base from J, with 18 bases in between. Germline lookup yields CDR1 SEHNR and CDR2 FQNEAQ (reference sequence). The complete variable domain, with remaining parts taken from reference TRBV7-9 and TRBJ2-7, reads DTGVSQNPRHKITKRGQNVTFRCDPISEHNRLYWYRQTLGQGPEFLTYFQNEAQLEKSRLLSDRFSAERPKGSFSTLEIQRTEQGDSAMYLCASSARPGTSSYEQYFGPGTRLTVT.

The rearrangement uses TRBV18 and TRBJ2-7; no reliable D call. V was clipped by 1 base and J by 4 bases, with 8 bases between them. From germline, CDR1 is KGHSH and CDR2 LQKENI. This CDR3 region has 13 residues. CDR3 coding DNA: TGTGCCAGCTCACCACTTGACACTTACGAGCAGTACTTC. This encodes CASSPLDTYEQYF. The whole variable domain, remainder taken from reference TRBV18 and TRBJ2-7, is NAGVMQNPRHLVRRRGQEARLRCSPMKGHSHVYWYRQLPEEGLKFMVYLQKENIIDESGMPKERFSAEFPKEGPSILRIQQVVRGDSAAYFCASSPLDTYEQYFGPGTRLTVT.

In nucleotides, the CDR3 is TGTGCCAGCAGCTCCTCGGAAAGGGGCCAGAAACTGTTTTTT. Encoded protein: CASSSSERGQKLFF. The chain joins TRBV13 to TRBJ1-4, with D perhaps TRBD1 (5 bases). The CDR3 totals 14 residues. Germline V lookup: CDR1 PRHDT, CDR2 FYEKMQ (reference sequence). The ends were cut back, 4 bases at V and 11 bases at J, with 17 bases in the middle.